The 30 T cell receptor delta chains listed next were all sequenced from one sample in a study of γδ T cells in repeated Plasmodium falciparum infection. TCRdb called clones from the multiplex PCR reads again using CATT. The repertoire holds 50,000 to 65,000 delta-chain clones, with roughly 1.8% as singletons. Gammadelta T cells were flow-sorted from PBMC into Vgamma9/Vdelta2+ and Vdelta2-negative populations for bulk analysis. The sequencing input was gamma-delta T cells from blood. These receptors were obtained from a pool of human donors (malaria-infected and uninfected, not separated).

The V and J genes are TRDV1 and TRDJ1; 7 positions match TRDD3. TCRdb does not report a J gene; here it was assigned by matching the DNA to germline references. The CDR3 totals 18 residues. CDR1 and CDR2 (germline): TSWWSYY, QGS. The junction had 12 bases not matched to a gene; V was cut back by 0 bases and J by 2 bases. The chain's CDR3 is CALGELGYSTGDTDKLIF. The CDR3 DNA is TGTGCTCTTGGGGAACTGGGATACAGTACTGGGGATACCGATAAACTCATCTTT.

In regard to this clone: The mismatch at residue 9 between this DNA's translation and the TCRdb protein of a much larger clone likely reflects a read error; the protein shown is translated from the DNA. The chain recombines TRDV2 with TRDJ1; TRDD2 matches at 7 bases. The CDR3 is 21 residues long. Unmatched junction bases numbered 22, after V lost 0 bases and J lost 1 base. CDR1 is GEAIGNYY and CDR2 is EKD in the germline V gene. The CDR3 protein is CACDTSCSSFLPGVATDKLIF. The CDR3 DNA reads as TGTGCCTGTGACACCTCCTGCTCTTCATTCCTACCCGGGGTGGCCACCGATAAACTCATCTTT.

Remarks on this clone: This likely traces to a read error, being one base from a far larger clone. The same CDR3 also results from other DNA sequences found in this sample. V usage is TRDV1 and J usage is TRDJ1; 7 bases fit TRDD3. This CDR3 has 20 residues. Per germline, CDR1 TSWWSYY and CDR2 QGS. CDR3 in amino acids: CALGELVPSKWGTYTDKLIF. The CDR3, as DNA: TGTGCTCTTGGGGAACTAGTACCCTCCAAGTGGGGGACGTACACCGACAAACTCATCTTT.

Of note for this clone: A much larger clone differs by one base, so this may be a read error. The rearrangement uses TRDV2 and TRDJ1, with TRDD3 matching 10 bases. The J gene, absent from TCRdb, was called here by matching the DNA to germline. V was pared by 0 bases and J by 0 bases, with 12 bases of the junction left unmatched. Per the germline V gene, CDR1 is GEAIGNYY and CDR2 is EKD. This CDR3 has 19 amino acids. The CDR3 bases are TGTGCCTGTGACACCGTCGGGACTGGGGGATCCACGTACACCGATAAACTCATCTTT. Translating gives CACDTVGTGGSTYTDKLIF.

This clone was observed a few times. A read error is the likely source, as a far larger clone sits one nucleotide away. The same CDR3 is also encoded by other DNA sequences in this sample. The CDR3 is CALGELSAGGSSKLIF. CDR3 coding DNA: TGTGCTCTTGGGGAACTTTCGGCTGGGGGATCCTCTAAACTTATCTTT. This chain joins TRDV1 and TRDJ1, with 9 bases matching TRDD3. Germline-derived CDR1 and CDR2 are TSWWSYY and QGS. The CDR3 runs 16 residues.

In this sample, this clone turned up a few times. The protein given by TCRdb reflects a much larger clone and differs at residue 5 from this DNA's translation, likely from a read error; the protein shown is the DNA's translation. This sequence joins TRDV1 and TRDJ1, with 8 bases aligning to TRDD3. The J segment lost 1 base and the V segment lost 3 bases, leaving 19 bases of the junction unmatched. This CDR3 is built from 20 residues. Germline V lookup: CDR1 TSWWSYY, CDR2 QGS. The DNA for the CDR3 is TGTGCTCTTGGGGACCCCAGCCCTCCCAAATACTGGGGGCTCACCGATAAACTCATCTTT. Translated, it gives CALGDPSPPKYWGLTDKLIF.

This clone has just a few counts. TCRdb's protein for this DNA is that of a much larger clone and differs from the translation at residue 14, likely a read error; the protein shown is the DNA translation. CDR3 residues: CALGELHPTPDGGFDPDKLIF. CDR3 sequence (DNA): TGTGCTCTTGGGGAACTTCACCCTACCCCAGATGGGGGATTCGACCCCGATAAACTCATCTTT. The J gene is TRDJ1, the V gene TRDV1; 8 nucleotides match TRDD3. The CDR3 is 21 residues long. The trim removed 0 bases at V and 3 bases at J, leaving 21 bases unmatched. Looked up from germline, CDR1 is TSWWSYY and CDR2 is QGS.

In its sample, this clone was seen many times. TCRdb records a much larger clone's protein for this DNA, with a difference at residue 4 that likely arises from a read error; the protein given is the translation of the DNA. This chain joins TRDV2 and TRDJ3; the match to TRDD3 covers 8 bases. Trimming took 5 bases from V and 0 from J; bases not matched to a gene: 20. Germline CDR1 and CDR2: GEAIGNYY and EKD. The CDR3 is 22 residues long. The CDR3 bases are TGTGCCTGTGGCTCCGGCGCGTTTACTGGGGGCCCGAGCTCCTGGGACACCCGACAGATGTTTTTC. Translated, it gives CACGSGAFTGGPSSWDTRQMFF.

As regards this clone: A single base is all that separates this from a far larger clone, so a read error is likely. Other DNA sequences in the same sample also yield this CDR3. V is TRDV1 and J is TRDJ4; D might be TRDD3 (6 bases). TCRdb is silent on the J gene; assignment here came from matching the DNA to germline. CDR3 length: 14 residues. Per germline, CDR1 TSWWSYY and CDR2 QGS. CDR3 DNA: TGTGCCCTTGGACCCGCCGGGGGGAGGCCGACCCTGATCTTT. Its translation: CALGPAGGRPTLIF.

A note on this clone: The protein given by TCRdb reflects a much larger clone and differs at residue 14 from this DNA's translation, likely from a read error; the protein shown is the DNA's translation. CDR3 coding DNA: TGTGCTCTTGGGGAACTAGTCGCTTCCCCTAATACTGGGGAACTCTTAACGTACACCGATAAACTCATCTTT. This translates into CALGELVASPNTGELLTYTDKLIF. The chain couples TRDV1 to TRDJ1; 7 bases are a match to TRDD3. TCRdb gives no J gene; it was assigned here by matching the DNA to germline. There are 24 residues in the CDR3. Germline V lookup: CDR1 TSWWSYY, CDR2 QGS. The J segment lost 0 bases and the V segment lost 0 bases, leaving 28 bases of the junction unmatched.

At least ten counts were recorded for this clone. Translating this DNA gives a protein that differs at residue 13 from the TCRdb one, which belongs to a much larger clone; a read error is likely, and the protein shown is this translation. J is TRDJ1 and V is TRDV2; TRDD3 agrees at 8 bases. The CDR3 contains 16 residues. Germline loops: CDR1 GEAIGNYY, CDR2 EKD. The CDR3 DNA reads as TGTGCCTGTGACGATCTGGGGGAGTTCTACACCGATGAACTCATCTTT. Amino acids: CACDDLGEFYTDELIF.

Comments on this clone: A read error likely explains why the TCRdb protein, taken from a much larger clone, differs from this DNA's translation at residue 17; the protein shown is translated from the DNA. As DNA, the CDR3 is TGTGCTCTTGGGGAACTTCCTCACAACTGGGGGATATGCAACGATAAACCCATCTTT. It encodes CALGELPHNWGICNDKPIF. The rearrangement joins TRDV1 to TRDJ1; TRDD3 matches 11 bases. CDR3 length: 19 residues. Looked up from germline, CDR1 is TSWWSYY and CDR2 is QGS.

This clone has only a few counts. The protein in TCRdb stems from a much larger clone and differs at residue 11 from this DNA's translation, likely a read error; here the protein is translated from the DNA. The chain recombines TRDV3 with TRDJ1; 10 positions match TRDD3. CDR1 is TVYSNPD and CDR2 is GDNSRS in the germline V gene (reference sequence). CDR3 length: 14 residues. The CDR3: CAFTGGYGTDRLIF. The CDR3 DNA reads TGTGCCTTTACCGGGGGATACGGAACCGATAGACTCATCTTT.

There are many counts of this clone. This likely traces to a read error, being one base from a far larger clone. Other DNA sequences of this sample code for an identical CDR3. The rearrangement links TRDV2 to TRDJ1; 13 bases agree with TRDD3. No J gene is reported in TCRdb; it was inferred here by comparing the DNA with germline. Germline V lookup: CDR1 GEAIGNYY, CDR2 EKD. V was pared by 4 bases and J by 5 bases, with 15 bases of the junction left unmatched. This CDR3 contains 18 residues. CDR3 protein: CACDPVLGDTGVTDKLIF. DNA for the CDR3: TGTGCCTGTGATCCCGTACTGGGGGATACGGGGGTCACTGATAAACTCATCTTT.

The CDR3 reads CACDTAEKVGGSKLIF. In nucleotides, the CDR3 is TGTGCCTGTGACACCGCGGAGAAGGTGGGGGGTAGTAAACTCATCTTT. This rearrangement joins TRDV2 to TRDJ1; the D gene is possibly TRDD3 (6 bases). Germline-derived CDR1 and CDR2 are GEAIGNYY and EKD. This CDR3 is built from 16 residues. Trimming removed 0 bases at V and 7 bases at J, with 20 bases between.

This clone was counted many times. This chain uses TRDV1 with TRDJ1, with D possibly matching TRDD3 (6 bases). This CDR3 spans 19 amino acids. Germline lookup yields CDR1 TSWWSYY and CDR2 QGS. The V end lost 0 bases, the J end lost 5 bases, and 25 bases lay between the germline ends. The CDR3 nucleotides read TGTGCTCTTGGGGAACTCTATGCATCCTCCCAACTGGGAACAGATAAACTCATCTTT. Protein sequence: CALGELYASSQLGTDKLIF.

To note about this clone: The protein that TCRdb holds for this DNA derives from a much larger clone and differs from the translated DNA at residue 10, which likely indicates a read error; the protein shown here is translated from the DNA. The chain links TRDV1 to TRDJ1; tentative D call: TRDD3 (6 bases). TCRdb gives no J gene; it was assigned here by matching the DNA to germline. Germline values: CDR1 TSWWSYY, CDR2 QGS. This CDR3 spans 16 amino acids. V dropped 2 bases and J dropped 1 base, with 14 bases sitting between them. The CDR3 sequence: CALGESGGGLTDKLIF. The CDR3 nucleotides are TGTGCTCTTGGGGAAAGTGGGGGGGGACTCACCGATAAACTCATCTTT.

This clone came up a few times. It differs at one base from a far larger clone, so likely a read error. The same CDR3 can be traced to other DNA sequences in this sample. CDR3 region: CALGELFPSTLIIGGSGSDKLIF. CDR3 bases: TGTGCTCTTGGGGAACTGTTTCCATCCACACTTATAATTGGGGGGTCTGGATCCGATAAACTCATCTTT. V usage is TRDV1 and J usage is TRDJ1, with D perhaps TRDD3 (6 bases). Trimming shortened V by 0 bases and J by 3 bases, and 35 bases separated the two germline ends. CDR3 length: 23 amino acids. CDR1 TSWWSYY and CDR2 QGS come from the germline V gene.

Notes on this clone: TCRdb's protein for this DNA is that of a much larger clone and differs from the translation at residues 13 and 22, likely a read error; the protein shown is the DNA translation. This chain joins TRDV1 and TRDJ1, with 10 bases fitting TRDD3. Germline lookup yields CDR1 TSWWSYY and CDR2 QGS. CDR3 length equals 25 residues. The CDR3 region is CALGDSPTTEPQSRTGGLPTDELIF. The CDR3 bases are TGTGCTCTTGGGGACTCTCCTACAACGGAACCCCAATCCCGTACTGGGGGATTACCAACCGATGAACTCATCTTT.

As regards this clone: TCRdb pairs this DNA with a much larger clone's protein that differs at residue 9, likely a read error; the protein shown was translated from the DNA. The chain uses TRDV1 and TRDJ1; D not certain. The J gene, missing from TCRdb, was assigned here through DNA to germline matching. The germline CDR1 and CDR2 sequences are TSWWSYY and QGS. V was pared by 2 bases and J by 0 bases, with 22 bases between. The CDR3 extends over 19 amino acids. CDR3 DNA sequence: TGTGCTCTTGGGGAAAGCCCCCCACCCCGTCCACCGTACACCGATAAACTCATCTTT. This encodes CALGESPPPRPPYTDKLIF.

This clone showed up just a few times. A far larger clone is off by one base, so a read error is likely. Other DNA sequences in the same sample also yield this CDR3. The V segment is TRAV38-2/DV8, and no J call was made; no DNA check was done on the table's D call, TRDD3. Germline V gene lookup returns CDR1 TSESDYY and CDR2 QEAYKQQN. The CDR3 is made up of 19 amino acids. The CDR3 spells CAYRSAWFAYVRLTDKLIF. The CDR3, as DNA: TGTGCTTATAGGAGCGCGTGGTTTGCCTACGTAAGGCTCACCGATAAGCTCATCTTT.

At least ten counts were recorded for this clone. The TCRdb protein comes from a much larger clone and disagrees with this DNA's translation at residue 13, likely due to a read error; the protein given here is derived from the DNA. The rearrangement joins TRDV1 to TRDJ1; 8 bases match TRDD3. The CDR3 runs 20 residues. Per germline, CDR1 TSWWSYY and CDR2 QGS. The trim removed 1 base at V and 0 bases at J, leaving 16 bases unmatched. For the CDR3, the DNA is TGTGCTCTTGGGGAACGAGGCTACGCGGGGGATAAAGTGTACACCGATAAACTCATCTTT. It translates to CALGERGYAGDKVYTDKLIF.

There are a few counts of this clone. The mismatch at residue 10 between this DNA's translation and the TCRdb protein of a much larger clone likely reflects a read error; the protein shown is translated from the DNA. The chain links TRDV3 to TRDJ1, with 9 nucleotides matching TRDD3. The J gene, not given by TCRdb, was assigned here from a germline match of the nucleotide sequence. The CDR3 loop spans 19 amino acids. Trimming cost V 3 bases and J 2 bases; bases outside gene matches: 22. CDR1 and CDR2 (germline): TVYSNPD, GDNSRS (reference sequence). The DNA for the CDR3 is TGTGCCTTCAACTTCTGTTACTGGGGGACAGACCCGGGGACCGATAAACTCATCTTT. It yields the protein CAFNFCYWGTDPGTDKLIF.

Details on this clone: TCRdb's protein for this DNA is that of a much larger clone and differs from the translation at residue 13, likely a read error; the protein shown is the DNA translation. The V gene is TRDV1, the J gene TRDJ1, with D unclear. The J gene comes from matching the DNA to germline here; TCRdb lacks it. CDR3 length equals 23 residues. The V end lost 4 bases, the J end lost 0 bases, and 36 bases lay between the germline ends. Germline V gives CDR1 TSWWSYY, CDR2 QGS. Here the CDR3 DNA reads TGTGCTCTTGGGGTCATGAAAGGTACGAGACAATTGAGGGAGAGAGTTTACACCGATAAACTCATCTTT. Amino acid sequence: CALGVMKGTRQLRERVYTDKLIF.

Concerning this clone itself: The protein held in TCRdb is that of a much larger clone and does not match this DNA's translation at residue 6, likely because of a read error; the protein shown is translated from the DNA. CDR3: CALGVPLPTAGDDTDKLIF. CDR3 sequence (DNA): TGTGCTCTTGGCGTCCCCCTTCCTACTGCTGGGGATGACACCGATAAACTCATCTTT. The chain is built from TRDV1 and TRDJ1, with 9 bases fitting TRDD2. V trimming: 6 bases; J trimming: 0 bases; junction bases outside the gene matches: 17. The CDR3 loop spans 19 amino acids. Germline values: CDR1 TSWWSYY, CDR2 QGS.

In its sample, this clone ranks as medium-sized. The rearrangement links TRDV1 to TRDJ1; 9 bases fit TRDD3. With 6 bases clipped from V and 4 bases from J, the junction kept 15 bases outside the gene matches. CDR1 and CDR2 from the germline V gene are TSWWSYY and QGS. The CDR3 is 17 residues long. As DNA, the CDR3 is TGTGCTCTTGGAAAAGGTGAAGGCTGGGGGATTTACGATAAACTCATCTTT. Translated: CALGKGEGWGIYDKLIF.

Regarding this clone: A far larger clone is only one base removed, so a read error is likely. Additional DNA sequences in this sample encode the identical CDR3. The rearrangement links TRDV1 to TRDJ1; either TRDD2 or TRDD3 may fit D (6 bases each). TCRdb records no J gene; here it was assigned by comparing the DNA to germline. There are 25 residues in the CDR3. Germline V gene lookup returns CDR1 TSWWSYY and CDR2 QGS. The CDR3 DNA reads TGTGCCCTTGGGGAAGGGTTGCTATCCTACCGGCTGAGGGGGGAGTCCATTCCAAACACCGATAAACTCATCTTT. Amino acids: CALGEGLLSYRLRGESIPNTDKLIF.

About this clone itself: A far bigger clonotype differs at one base, so this is likely a read error. The sample contains more than one DNA sequence encoding this CDR3. The J gene was not called, though the V gene is TRDV2; the D call of TRDD3 is as the table states it, not checked on the DNA. The CDR3 sequence is 19 residues long. The germline CDR1 and CDR2 sequences are GEAIGNYY and EKD. CDR3 coding DNA: TGTGCCTGTGACAGGGCTGGCTGGCTGGACTCCTGGGACACCCGACAGATGTTCTTC. Its protein is CACDRAGWLDSWDTRQMFF.

This clone is classed as medium-sized (0.01 to 0.1%). The sample carries other DNA sequences with the same CDR3. The chain links TRDV1 to TRDJ1; D is unresolved. The germline V and J ends were trimmed by 2 bases and 2 bases, with 18 bases remaining between them. The CDR3 length is 17 residues. Germline loops: CDR1 TSWWSYY, CDR2 QGS. The CDR3 loop reads CALGEAHPPLNTDKLIF. In nucleotides, the CDR3 is TGTGCTCTTGGGGAAGCTCATCCCCCTCTTAATACCGATAAACTCATCTTT.

This clone occurred many times. For this DNA, TCRdb reports the protein of a much larger clone, which diverges at residue 15, most likely from a read error; the protein presented here is translated directly from the DNA. The chain employs TRDV1 and TRDJ1; TRDD2 matches 8 bases. The J gene is not listed in TCRdb, so it was assigned here from a DNA match to germline. The CDR3 sequence is 23 residues long. Trimming at V came to 0 bases and at J to 0 bases, leaving 24 bases not matched to a gene. Germline lookup yields CDR1 TSWWSYY and CDR2 QGS. CDR3 in amino acids: CALGELKIFLLTPGVMYTDKLIF. The DNA for the CDR3 is TGTGCTCTTGGGGAACTCAAAATCTTCCTACTGACCCCGGGGGTCATGTACACCGATAAACTCATCTTT.